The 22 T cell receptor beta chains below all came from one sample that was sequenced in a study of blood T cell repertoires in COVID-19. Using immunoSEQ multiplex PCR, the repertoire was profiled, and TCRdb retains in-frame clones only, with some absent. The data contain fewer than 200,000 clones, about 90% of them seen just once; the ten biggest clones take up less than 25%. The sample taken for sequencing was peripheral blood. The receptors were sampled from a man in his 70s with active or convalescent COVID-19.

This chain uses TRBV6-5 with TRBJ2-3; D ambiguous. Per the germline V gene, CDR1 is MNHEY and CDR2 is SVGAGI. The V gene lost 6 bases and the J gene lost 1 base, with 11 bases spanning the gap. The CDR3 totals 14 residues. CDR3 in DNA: TGTGCCAGCAGACAGACACTGGGCACAGATACGCAGTATTTT. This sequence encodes CASRQTLGTDTQYF.

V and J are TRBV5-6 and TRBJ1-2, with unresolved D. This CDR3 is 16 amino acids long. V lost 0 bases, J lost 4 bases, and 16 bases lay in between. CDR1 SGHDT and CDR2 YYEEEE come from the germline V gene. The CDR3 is CASSLEAGMGGYGYTF. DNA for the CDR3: TGTGCCAGCAGCTTGGAGGCAGGAATGGGAGGCTATGGCTACACCTTC.

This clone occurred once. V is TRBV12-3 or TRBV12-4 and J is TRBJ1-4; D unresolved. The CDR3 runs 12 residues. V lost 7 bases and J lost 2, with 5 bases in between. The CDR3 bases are TGTGCCAGCACCCATACTAATGAAAAACTGTTTTTT. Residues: CASTHTNEKLFF.

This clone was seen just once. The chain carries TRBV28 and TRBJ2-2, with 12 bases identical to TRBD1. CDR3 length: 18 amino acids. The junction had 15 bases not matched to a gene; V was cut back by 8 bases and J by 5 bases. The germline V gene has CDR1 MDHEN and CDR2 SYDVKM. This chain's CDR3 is CASQSGTGGAIFTGELFF. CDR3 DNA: TGTGCCAGCCAATCCGGGACAGGGGGCGCAATCTTTACCGGGGAGCTGTTTTTT.

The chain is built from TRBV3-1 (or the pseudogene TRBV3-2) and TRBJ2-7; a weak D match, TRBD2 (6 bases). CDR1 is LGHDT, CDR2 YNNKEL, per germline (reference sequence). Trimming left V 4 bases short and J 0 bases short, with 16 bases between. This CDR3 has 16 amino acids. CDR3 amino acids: CASSLTSSVFSYEQYF. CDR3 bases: TGTGCCAGCAGCCTTACTAGCTCCGTGTTCTCCTACGAGCAGTACTTC.

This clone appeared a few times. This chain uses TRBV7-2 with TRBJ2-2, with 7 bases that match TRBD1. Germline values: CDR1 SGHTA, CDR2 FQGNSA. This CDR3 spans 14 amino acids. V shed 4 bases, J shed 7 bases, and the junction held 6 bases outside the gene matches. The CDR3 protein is CASSSLTGFGELFF. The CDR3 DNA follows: TGTGCCAGCAGCTCCCTGACAGGGTTCGGGGAGCTGTTTTTT.

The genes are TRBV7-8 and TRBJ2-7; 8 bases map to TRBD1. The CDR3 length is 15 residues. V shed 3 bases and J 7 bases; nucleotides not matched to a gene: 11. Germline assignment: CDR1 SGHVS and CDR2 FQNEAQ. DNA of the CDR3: TGTGCCAGCAGCTTGGGGACGACAGGGGTGAGTGAGCAGTACTTC. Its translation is CASSLGTTGVSEQYF.

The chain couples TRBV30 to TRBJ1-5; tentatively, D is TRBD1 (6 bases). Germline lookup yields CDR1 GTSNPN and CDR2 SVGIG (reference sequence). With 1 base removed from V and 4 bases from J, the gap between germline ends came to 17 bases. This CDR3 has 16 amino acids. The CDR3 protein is CAWSAGGAGRNQPQHF. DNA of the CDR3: TGTGCCTGGAGTGCCGGGGGGGCTGGGAGGAATCAGCCCCAGCATTTT.

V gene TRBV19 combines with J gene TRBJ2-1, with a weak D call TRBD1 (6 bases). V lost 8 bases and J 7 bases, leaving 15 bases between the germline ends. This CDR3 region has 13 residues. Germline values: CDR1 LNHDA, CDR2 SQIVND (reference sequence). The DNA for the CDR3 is TGTGCCAGTGCTAGGGGCAGGGGAAATGAGCAGTTCTTC. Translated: CASARGRGNEQFF.

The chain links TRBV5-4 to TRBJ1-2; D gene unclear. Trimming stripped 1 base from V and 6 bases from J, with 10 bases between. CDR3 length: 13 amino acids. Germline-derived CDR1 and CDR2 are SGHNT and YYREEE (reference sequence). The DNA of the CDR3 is TGTGCCAGCAGCTTGTCTCCGGTGGATGGCTACACCTTC. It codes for CASSLSPVDGYTF.

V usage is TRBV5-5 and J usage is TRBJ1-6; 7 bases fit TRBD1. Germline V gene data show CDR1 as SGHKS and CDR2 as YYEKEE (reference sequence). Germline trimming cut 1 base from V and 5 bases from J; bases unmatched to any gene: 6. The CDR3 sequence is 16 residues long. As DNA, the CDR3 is TGTGCCAGCAGCTTGTCATGGGACAGCCATAATTCACCCCTCCACTTT. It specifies CASSLSWDSHNSPLHF. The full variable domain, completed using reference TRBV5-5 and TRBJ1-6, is DAGVTQSPTHLIKTRGQQVTLRCSPISGHKSVSWYQQVLGQGPQFIFQYYEKEERGRGNFPDRFSARQFPNYSSELNVNALLLGDSALYLCASSLSWDSHNSPLHFGNGTRLTVT.

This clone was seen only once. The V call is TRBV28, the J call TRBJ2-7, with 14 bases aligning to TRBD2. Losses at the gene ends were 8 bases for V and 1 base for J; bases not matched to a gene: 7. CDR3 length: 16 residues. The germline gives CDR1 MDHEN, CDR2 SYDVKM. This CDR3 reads CASSTSGRAGSYEQYF. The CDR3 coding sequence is TGTGCCAGCTCGACTAGCGGGAGGGCCGGGTCCTACGAGCAGTACTTC.

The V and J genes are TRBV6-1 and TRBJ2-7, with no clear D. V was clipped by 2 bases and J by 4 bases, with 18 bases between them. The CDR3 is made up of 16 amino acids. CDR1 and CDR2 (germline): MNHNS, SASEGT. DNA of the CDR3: TGTGCCAGCAGTGAATCGGGTTGGCGAGAATCTTACGAGCAGTACTTC. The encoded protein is CASSESGWRESYEQYF.

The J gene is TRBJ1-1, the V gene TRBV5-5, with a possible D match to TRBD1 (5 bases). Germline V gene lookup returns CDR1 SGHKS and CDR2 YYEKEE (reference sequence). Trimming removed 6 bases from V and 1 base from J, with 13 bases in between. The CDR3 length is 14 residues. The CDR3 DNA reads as TGTGCCAGCACTCTAAGGGACTCGAACACTGAAGCTTTCTTT. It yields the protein CASTLRDSNTEAFF.

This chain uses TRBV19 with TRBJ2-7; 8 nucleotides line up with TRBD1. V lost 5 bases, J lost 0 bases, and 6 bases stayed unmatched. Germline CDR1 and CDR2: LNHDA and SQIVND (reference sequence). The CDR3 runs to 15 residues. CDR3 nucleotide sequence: TGTGCCAGTAGTTTCGGGACAGGAGCCTCCTACGAGCAGTACTTC. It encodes CASSFGTGASYEQYF.

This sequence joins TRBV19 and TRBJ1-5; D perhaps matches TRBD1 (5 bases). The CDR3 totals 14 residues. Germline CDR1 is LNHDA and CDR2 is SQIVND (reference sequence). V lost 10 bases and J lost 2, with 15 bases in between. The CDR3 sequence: CATWGRGRNQPQHF. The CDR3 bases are TGTGCCACCTGGGGGAGGGGTCGCAATCAGCCCCAGCATTTT.

CDR3 in amino acids: CASRTGGAGYGYTF. The CDR3 region has the DNA TGTGCCAGTAGAACAGGGGGCGCTGGCTATGGCTACACCTTC. The chain is built from TRBV19 and TRBJ1-2; 9 nucleotides line up with TRBD1. The ends lost 6 bases at V and 4 bases at J; junction bases unmatched: 6. From germline, CDR1 is LNHDA and CDR2 SQIVND (reference sequence). This CDR3 is built from 14 residues.

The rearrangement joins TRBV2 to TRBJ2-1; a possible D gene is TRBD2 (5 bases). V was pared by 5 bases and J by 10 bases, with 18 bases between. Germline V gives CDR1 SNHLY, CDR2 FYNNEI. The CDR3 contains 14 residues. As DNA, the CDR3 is TGTGCCAGCAGTCGACACTCCGATAGCGCAGAGCAGTTCTTC. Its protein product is CASSRHSDSAEQFF. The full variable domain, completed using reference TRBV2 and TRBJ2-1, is EPEVTQTPSHQVTQMGQEVILRCVPISNHLYFYWYRQILGQKVEFLVSFYNNEISEKSEIFDDQFSVERPDGSNFTLKIRSTKLEDSAMYFCASSRHSDSAEQFFGPGTRLTVL.

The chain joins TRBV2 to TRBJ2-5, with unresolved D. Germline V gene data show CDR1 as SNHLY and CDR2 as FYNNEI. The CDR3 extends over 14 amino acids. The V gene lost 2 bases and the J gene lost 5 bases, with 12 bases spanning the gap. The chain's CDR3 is CASSEWSARETQYF. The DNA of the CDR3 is TGTGCCAGCAGTGAATGGTCCGCCCGGGAGACCCAGTACTTC.

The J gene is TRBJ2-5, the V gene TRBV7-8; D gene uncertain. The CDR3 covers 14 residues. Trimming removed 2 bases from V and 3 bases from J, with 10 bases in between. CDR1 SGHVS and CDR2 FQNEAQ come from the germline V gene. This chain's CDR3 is CASSLRGHKETQYF. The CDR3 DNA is TGTGCCAGCAGCTTACGTGGGCACAAAGAGACCCAGTACTTC.

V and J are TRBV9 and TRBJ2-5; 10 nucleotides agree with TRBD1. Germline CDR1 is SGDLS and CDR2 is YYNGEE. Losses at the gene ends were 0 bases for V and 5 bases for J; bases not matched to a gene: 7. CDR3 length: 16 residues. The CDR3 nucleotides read TGTGCCAGCAGCGTAGGGGGGACAGGGGTCCTGGAGACCCAGTACTTC. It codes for CASSVGGTGVLETQYF.

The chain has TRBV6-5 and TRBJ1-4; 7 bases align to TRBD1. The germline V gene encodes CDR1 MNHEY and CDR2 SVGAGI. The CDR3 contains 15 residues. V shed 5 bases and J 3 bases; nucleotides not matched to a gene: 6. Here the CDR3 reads CASSRSRGANEKLFF. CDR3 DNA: TGTGCCAGCAGTCGCAGCAGGGGGGCTAATGAAAAACTGTTTTTT.